Below, 2 T cell receptor beta chains from the same sample are listed, as sequenced in a study of blood T cell repertoires in COVID-19. This table comes from immunoSEQ multiplex PCR, and its TCRdb copy is limited to in-frame clones, with some not included. The sample includes some 330,000 clones, around 87% of them seen just once. Sequencing used PBMCs or T cells enriched from blood (not recorded which). The receptors were sampled from a man aged 40-55 years in a cohort exposed to, infected with or recovered from COVID-19 (not recorded which).

This clone was found once. The CDR3 DNA sequence: TGTGCCAGCAGCTTTTCAGGGACAGGTGCAGATACGCAGTATTTT. Translation gives CASSFSGTGADTQYF. J is TRBJ2-3 and V is TRBV3-1 (or the pseudogene TRBV3-2), with 8 bases aligning to TRBD1. Germline V gene lookup returns CDR1 LGHDT and CDR2 YNNKEL (reference sequence). V was pared by 5 bases and J by 4 bases, with 8 bases of the junction left unmatched. The CDR3 totals 15 residues.

The CDR3 loop reads CASSLTDSAYEQYF. The CDR3 DNA is TGTGCCAGCAGCTTAACGGACTCAGCCTACGAGCAGTACTTC. V usage is TRBV11-2 and J usage is TRBJ2-7, with D possibly being TRBD2 (5 bases). CDR1 SGHAT and CDR2 FQNNGV come from the germline V gene. Trimming removed 2 bases at V and 2 bases at J, with 10 bases between. The CDR3 loop spans 14 amino acids.